The present T cell receptor beta chain was sequenced within a study of OX40 agonist ivuxolimab in advanced cancers. In terms of the full investigation: Ivuxolimab was a fully human IgG2 agonistic monoclonal antibody targeting the costimulatory receptor OX40 (CD134). Partial responses were achieved by three dose-escalation patients, of whom one had hepatocellular carcinoma and two had cutaneous melanoma. Prior anti-PD-1, anti-PD-L1 or anti-CTLA-4 therapy was permitted, and checkpoint inhibitors had been received by about two fifths of dose-escalation patients. Of the 50 to 55 dose-escalation patients, hepatocellular carcinoma was present in around 20, melanoma in approximately 15, renal cell carcinoma in 9 and head and neck cancer in 9. The purpose of peripheral TCRbeta sequencing was to test whether ivuxolimab changed TCR sequence diversity and led to clonal T-cell expansion. In the dose-escalation cohort, more than 80% of patients were male, and the mean age was roughly 60 years with a range of roughly 23 to 79. Intravenous ivuxolimab was administered to patients every 2 weeks at six dose levels: 0.01, 0.1, 0.3, 1.5, 3 and 10 mg/kg. The paper reports the monotherapy dose-escalation portion (N of about 50 patients) of the phase I ivuxolimab trial. The investigation overall reported the following: On average, CD8+ T cells showed more expanded clones than CD4+ T cells after ivuxolimab. The antigen specificity of the peripheral T cells that underwent clonal expansion was not determined. In the 0.1-3.0 mg/kg groups, partial responders had among the lowest normalized peripheral clonal expansion, particularly in CD8+ T cells. At doses of 0.1 to 3.0 mg/kg, clonal expansion of both CD4+ and CD8+ T cells in blood was seen between baseline and week 6. Low levels of normalized T-cell clonal expansion were also seen in some nonresponding patients.

Patients with autoimmune disease history or receiving systemic immunosuppression were excluded from the trial. In every dose cohort, peripheral blood was drawn for TCR sequencing at baseline, cycle 4 day 1, and cycle 7 day 1. The samples were drawn from a first-in-human, open-label, multicenter phase I dose-escalation trial of ivuxolimab. The trial enrolled adults with locally advanced or metastatic head and neck squamous cell, hepatocellular, melanoma or renal cell carcinoma. Before TCR sequencing, CD4+ and CD8+ T cells were separately sorted from peripheral blood. As regards this clone: No antigen is known for it. No clone much larger than this one lies a single base away; base qualities are absent.

Genomic DNA was isolated from the sorted cells so that the TCRbeta CDR3 region could be sequenced. The immunoSEQ Assay was used for sequencing of TCRbeta CDR3 regions. TCRdb mirrors the immuneACCESS table, restricted to in-frame sequences. Some clones are absent from its copies; in checked studies, under half trace to an unresolved V gene, and the reason for the others is unknown. This sample has about 83,000 clones in its table, and roughly 85% of those were observed once. Of the sample, more than 0.6% is held by the ten largest clones. The germline ends are 1 base apart after V is trimmed by 1 base and J by 0 bases. Including cysteine and phenylalanine, the CDR3 has 13 amino acids. Solely the CDR3 DNA is kept, with 39 bases framed from the first base. CDR1 and CDR2, per the germline V gene, are SGHRS and YFSETQ.

The sequences come from CD4+ or CD8+ T cells sorted from blood, collected in a trial of the OX40 agonist ivuxolimab. This TCR was sampled from an adult with an advanced solid tumor such as melanoma, head and neck, liver or kidney cancer. The chain employs TRBV5-1 and TRBJ2-2, with the D gene too uncertain to name. DNA sequence: TGCGCCAGCAGCTTGCCGAACACCGGGGAGCTGTTTTTT. Its amino acids are CASSLPNTGELFF.